The rows below give T cell receptor beta chains drawn from one sample of a study of T cell responses to AZD1222 COVID-19 vaccine. Clones were sequenced by immunoSEQ multiplex PCR, and TCRdb holds only the in-frame ones, with some missing. The sample carries about 100,000 clones, around 90% recorded once. The source material was peripheral blood, sampled on day 0 of AZD1222 vaccination. The receptors were sampled from an adult in good health. Each CDR3 is given with its conserved first and last residue. The order of the fields is J gene, V gene, clone size, CDR3 protein. Clone size is shown for a subset of rows, as once, few, many or a class of expanded clone.

>TRBJ1-4|TRBV7-9|.
CASSLSSVNEKLFF
>TRBJ1-2|TRBV7-9|.
CASSVEATYGYTF
>TRBJ2-7|TRBV5-1|.
CASSSGPGQGAYEQYF
>TRBJ1-5|TRBV19|.
CASSSIDRGVNQPQHF
>TRBJ1-2|TRBV20-1|.
CSASAGYTF
>TRBJ1-4|TRBV2|.
CASSGDSGEKLFF
>TRBJ1-2|TRBV4-1|.
CASSQDPGQNYGYTF
>TRBJ2-7|TRBV28|few
CASHLPLALGEQYF
>TRBJ1-1|TRBV4-3|once
CASSQVGVGTEAFF
>TRBJ2-7|TRBV30|.
CAWSVPSYEQYF
>TRBJ2-7|TRBV2|once
CASSGPSVLFYEQYF
>TRBJ1-1|TRBV18|.
CASSPADRTEAFF
>TRBJ2-3|TRBV11-2|.
CASSLSGGKAHTTQYF
>TRBJ2-7|TRBV27|.
CASSKGQGGYEQYF
>TRBJ2-5|TRBV5-5|once
CASSLLAGSGWGETQYF
>TRBJ1-2|TRBV6-4|.
CASSPGQGADGYTF
>TRBJ1-6|TRBV5-1|.
CASSSRTGANSPLHF
>TRBJ2-4|TRBV28|.
CASSLVRLRDGSNIQYF
>TRBJ2-3|TRBV14|.
CASSQDVIRTLDTQYF
>TRBJ2-7|TRBV5-8|.
CASSATGGEYYEQYF
>TRBJ1-5|TRBV4-1|.
CASSYFQTGGGNQPQHF
>TRBJ2-7|TRBV19|.
CASSVRTGRWYEQYF
>TRBJ1-3|TRBV3-1/TRBV3-2|.
CASSQDHGAGNTIYF
>TRBJ2-1|TRBV7-2|once
CASSQSYSGTSYNEQFF
>TRBJ1-1|TRBV28|.
CASSLGGRRNTEAFF
>TRBJ1-1|TRBV5-1|.
CASSLRTGAEAFF
>TRBJ1-5|TRBV28|.
CASSLQGQPQHF
>TRBJ2-7|TRBV5-1|once
CASSLSGTLYEQYF
>TRBJ2-7|TRBV19|few
CASSISMEITYEQYF
>TRBJ1-5|TRBV4-2|.
CASSEAKVGFSNQPQHF
>TRBJ2-3|TRBV2|.
CASRFETRATDTQYF
>TRBJ2-5|TRBV7-2|few
CASSPGELGEETQYF
>TRBJ1-3|TRBV30|.
CAWSILPLGTGTIYF
>TRBJ1-2|TRBV6-5|.
CASRLQGFTDGYTF
>TRBJ1-1|TRBV28|.
CASLGYPEAFF
>TRBJ2-1|TRBV7-9|.
CASSLPTSATYNEQFF
>TRBJ1-1|TRBV6-6|.
CASSRFGTSVRVTEAFF
>TRBJ1-2|TRBV19|.
CASNPSDGVYGYTF
>TRBJ1-2|TRBV28|.
CASSLMTGTTNYGYTF
>TRBJ2-1|TRBV19|.
CASSILGGTHREQFF
>TRBJ1-5|TRBV12-3/TRBV12-4|.
CASSFGLHQPQHF
>TRBJ2-5|TRBV6-5|.
CASTPPGGKETQYF